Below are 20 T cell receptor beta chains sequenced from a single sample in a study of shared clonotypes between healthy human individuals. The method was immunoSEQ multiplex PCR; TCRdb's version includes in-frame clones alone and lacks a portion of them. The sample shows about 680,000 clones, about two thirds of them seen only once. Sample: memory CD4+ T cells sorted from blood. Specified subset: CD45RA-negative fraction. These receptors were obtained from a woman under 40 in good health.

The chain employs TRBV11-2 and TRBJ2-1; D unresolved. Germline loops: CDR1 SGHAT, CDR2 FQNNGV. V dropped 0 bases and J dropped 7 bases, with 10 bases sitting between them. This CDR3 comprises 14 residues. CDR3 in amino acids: CASSLDLVRNEQFF. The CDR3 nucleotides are TGTGCCAGCAGCTTAGATCTGGTGAGGAATGAGCAGTTCTTC.

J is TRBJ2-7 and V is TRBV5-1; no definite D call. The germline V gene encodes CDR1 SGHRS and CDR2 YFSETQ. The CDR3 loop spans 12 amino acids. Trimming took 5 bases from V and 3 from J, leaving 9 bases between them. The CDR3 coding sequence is TGCGCCAGCAGAGAAGGTCGCTACGAGCAGTACTTC. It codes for CASREGRYEQYF. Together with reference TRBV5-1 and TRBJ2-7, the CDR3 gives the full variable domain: KAGVTQTPRYLIKTRGQQVTLSCSPISGHRSVSWYQQTPGQGLQFLFEYFSETQRNKGNFPGRFSGRQFSNSRSEMNVSTLELGDSALYLCASREGRYEQYFGPGTRLTVT.

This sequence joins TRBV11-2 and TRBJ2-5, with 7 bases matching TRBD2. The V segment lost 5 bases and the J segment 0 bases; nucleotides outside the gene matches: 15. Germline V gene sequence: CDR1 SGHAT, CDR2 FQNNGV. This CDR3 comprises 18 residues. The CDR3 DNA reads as TGTGCCAGCAGCAAAAGCGGGGTACGGATCTTGTACCAAGAGACCCAGTACTTC. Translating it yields CASSKSGVRILYQETQYF.

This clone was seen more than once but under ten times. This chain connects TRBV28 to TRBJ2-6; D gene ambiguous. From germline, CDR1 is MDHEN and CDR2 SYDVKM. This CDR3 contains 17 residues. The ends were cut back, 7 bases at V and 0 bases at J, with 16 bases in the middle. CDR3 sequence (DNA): TGTGCCAGCACTCTTCAGGCAAGAAGCTCTGGGGCCAACGTCCTGACTTTC. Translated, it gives CASTLQARSSGANVLTF.

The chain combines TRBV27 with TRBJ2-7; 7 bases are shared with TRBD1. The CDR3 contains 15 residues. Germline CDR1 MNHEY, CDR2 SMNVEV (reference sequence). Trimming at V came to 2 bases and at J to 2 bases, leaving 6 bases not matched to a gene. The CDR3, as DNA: TGTGCCAGCAGTTTAATGGCAGGGGGAACCTACGAGCAGTACTTC. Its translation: CASSLMAGGTYEQYF.

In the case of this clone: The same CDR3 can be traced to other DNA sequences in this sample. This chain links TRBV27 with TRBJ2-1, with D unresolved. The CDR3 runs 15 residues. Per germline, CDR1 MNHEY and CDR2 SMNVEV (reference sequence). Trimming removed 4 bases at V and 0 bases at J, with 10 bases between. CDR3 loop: CASSSSVSSYNEQFF. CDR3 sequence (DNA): TGTGCCAGCAGTTCCAGTGTAAGCTCCTACAATGAGCAGTTCTTC.

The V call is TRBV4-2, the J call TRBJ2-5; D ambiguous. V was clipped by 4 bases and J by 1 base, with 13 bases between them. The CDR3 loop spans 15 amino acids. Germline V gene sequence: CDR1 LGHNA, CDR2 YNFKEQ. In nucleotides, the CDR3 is TGTGCCAGCAGCCCATCCGGTAACCGCCAAGAGACCCAGTACTTC. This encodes CASSPSGNRQETQYF.

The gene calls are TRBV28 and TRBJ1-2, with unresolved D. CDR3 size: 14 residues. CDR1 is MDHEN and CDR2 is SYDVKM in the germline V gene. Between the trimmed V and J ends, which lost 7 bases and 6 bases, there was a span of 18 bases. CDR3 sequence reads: CASTDPWKSDGYTF. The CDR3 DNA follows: TGTGCCAGCACCGATCCATGGAAGTCTGATGGCTACACCTTC.

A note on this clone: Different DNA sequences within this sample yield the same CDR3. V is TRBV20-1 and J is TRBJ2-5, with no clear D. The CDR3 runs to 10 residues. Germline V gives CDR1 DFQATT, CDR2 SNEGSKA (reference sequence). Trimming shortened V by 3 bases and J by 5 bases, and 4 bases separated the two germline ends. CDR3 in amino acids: CSASLETQYF. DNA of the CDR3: TGCAGTGCTAGTCTTGAGACCCAGTACTTC.

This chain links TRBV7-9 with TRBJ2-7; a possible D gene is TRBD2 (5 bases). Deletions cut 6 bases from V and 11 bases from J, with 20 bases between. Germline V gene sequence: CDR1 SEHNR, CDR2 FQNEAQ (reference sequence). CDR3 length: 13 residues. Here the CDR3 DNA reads TGTGCCAGCAGTTCGCACGACGTCCCCGGGGAGTACTTC. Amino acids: CASSSHDVPGEYF.

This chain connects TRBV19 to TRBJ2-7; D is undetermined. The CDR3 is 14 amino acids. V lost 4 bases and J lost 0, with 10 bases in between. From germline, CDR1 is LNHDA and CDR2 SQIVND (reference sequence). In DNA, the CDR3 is TGTGCCAGTAGTAAACAGCTAACCTCCTACGAGCAGTACTTC. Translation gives CASSKQLTSYEQYF. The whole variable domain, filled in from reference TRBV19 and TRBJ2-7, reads DGGITQSPKYLFRKEGQNVTLSCEQNLNHDAMYWYRQDPGQGLRLIYYSQIVNDFQKGDIAEGYSVSREKKESFPLTVTSAQKNPTAFYLCASSKQLTSYEQYFGPGTRLTVT.

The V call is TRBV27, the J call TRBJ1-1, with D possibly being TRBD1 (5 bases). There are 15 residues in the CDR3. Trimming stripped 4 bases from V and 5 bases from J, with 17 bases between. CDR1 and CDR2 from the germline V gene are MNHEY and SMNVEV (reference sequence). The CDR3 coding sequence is TGTGCCAGCAGTTCCAGTAAGGCAGGGTGGACTGAAGCTTTCTTT. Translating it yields CASSSSKAGWTEAFF.

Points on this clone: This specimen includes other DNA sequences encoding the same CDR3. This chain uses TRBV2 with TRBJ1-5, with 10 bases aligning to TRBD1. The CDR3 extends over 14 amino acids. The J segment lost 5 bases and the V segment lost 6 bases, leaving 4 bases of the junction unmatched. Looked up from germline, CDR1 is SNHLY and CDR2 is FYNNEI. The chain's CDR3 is CASRETGGDQPQHF. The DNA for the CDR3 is TGTGCCAGCAGGGAGACAGGGGGCGATCAGCCCCAGCATTTT.

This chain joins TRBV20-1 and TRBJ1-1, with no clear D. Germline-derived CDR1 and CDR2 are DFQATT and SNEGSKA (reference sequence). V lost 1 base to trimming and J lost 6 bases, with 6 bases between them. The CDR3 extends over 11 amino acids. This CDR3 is CSARVVPEAFF. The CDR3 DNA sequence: TGCAGTGCTAGAGTGGTCCCTGAAGCTTTCTTT.

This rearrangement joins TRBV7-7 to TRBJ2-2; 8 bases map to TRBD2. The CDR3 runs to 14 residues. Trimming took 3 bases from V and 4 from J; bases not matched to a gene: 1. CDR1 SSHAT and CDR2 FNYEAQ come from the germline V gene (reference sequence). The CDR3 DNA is TGTGCCAGCAGCTTGAGCGGGAGCACCGGGGAGCTGTTTTTT. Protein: CASSLSGSTGELFF.

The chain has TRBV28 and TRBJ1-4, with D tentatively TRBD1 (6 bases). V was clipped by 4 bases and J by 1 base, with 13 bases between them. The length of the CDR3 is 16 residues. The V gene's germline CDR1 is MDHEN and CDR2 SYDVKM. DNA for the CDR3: TGTGCCAGCAGTTCACAGGGAATCGTAACTAATGAAAAACTGTTTTTT. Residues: CASSSQGIVTNEKLFF.

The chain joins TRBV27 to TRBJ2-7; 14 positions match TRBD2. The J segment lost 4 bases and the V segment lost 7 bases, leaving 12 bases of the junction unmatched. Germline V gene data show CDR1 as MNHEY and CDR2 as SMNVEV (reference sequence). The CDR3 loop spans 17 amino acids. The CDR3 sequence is CASTASWGLAGEYEQYF. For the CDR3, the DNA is TGTGCCAGCACCGCCTCGTGGGGACTAGCGGGAGAATACGAGCAGTACTTC.

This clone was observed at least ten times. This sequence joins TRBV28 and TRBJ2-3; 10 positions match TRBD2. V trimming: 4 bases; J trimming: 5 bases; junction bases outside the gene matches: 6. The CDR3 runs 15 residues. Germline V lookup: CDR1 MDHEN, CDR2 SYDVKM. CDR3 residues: CASSSSGRFGDTQYF. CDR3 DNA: TGTGCCAGCAGTTCTAGCGGGAGATTTGGAGATACGCAGTATTTT.

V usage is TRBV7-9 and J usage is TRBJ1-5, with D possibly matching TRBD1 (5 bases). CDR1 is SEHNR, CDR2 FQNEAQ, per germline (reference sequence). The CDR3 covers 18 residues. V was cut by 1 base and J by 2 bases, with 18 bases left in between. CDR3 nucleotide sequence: TGTGCCAGCAGCTTAGGGCAGGGATTGGGGTTTGGCAATCAGCCCCAGCATTTT. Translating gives CASSLGQGLGFGNQPQHF.

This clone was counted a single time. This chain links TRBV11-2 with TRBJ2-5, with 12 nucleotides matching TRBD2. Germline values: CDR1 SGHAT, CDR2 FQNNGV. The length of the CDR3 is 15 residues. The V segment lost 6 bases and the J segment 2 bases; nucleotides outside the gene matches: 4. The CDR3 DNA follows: TGTGCCAGCAGTCGTGGACTAGCGGGACAAGAGACCCAGTACTTC. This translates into CASSRGLAGQETQYF.